This TCR beta chain was captured in a study of regulatory T cells in long-lasting Graves disease. Noted time point: persistent/refractory GD, antithyroid drugs over 5 years with positive TRAb. Researchers made the TCR library from RNA that was extracted from PBMCs. This clonotype showed up many times. Its antigen remains unknown. Study results and caveats: A greater number of public clonotypes (approximately 2,700) was shared by persistent patients than by new patients (roughly 880).

Construction of the TCR beta libraries employed iRepertoire HTBI primers in conjunction with Arm-PCR of CDR3 regions. As processed by the authors: Segment identification across samples yielded around 61 TRBV and some 13 TRBJ segments. TCRdb independently ran MiXCR on the multiplex PCR reads; one entry per CDR3 protein. V and J calls and clone size were set by TCRdb, not the authors. This table has about 460,000 distinct CDR3 sequences, roughly 23% appearing once. The CDR3 spans 16 residues. Germline V gene lookup returns CDR1 LGHDT and CDR2 YNNKEL (reference sequence). V gave up 4 bases and J gave up 0 bases, with 15 bases separating them.

The TCR sequence derives from a female donor with Graves disease. Sequencing used peripheral blood mononuclear cells (PBMCs), obtained when the disease was refractory, from a patient treated with antithyroid drugs. The chain links TRBV3-1 to TRBJ2-5; no definite D call. This CDR3 is CASSLNAVRNQETQYF. CDR3 coding DNA: TGTGCCAGCAGCCTAAATGCGGTCCGGAACCAAGAGACCCAGTACTTC.